These 19 T cell receptor beta chains were sequenced from one sample in a study of response to subunit inactivated influenza vaccine. TCRdb re-called the RT-PCR reads through MiXCR, storing one row per CDR3 protein. The sample carries hundreds of thousands of distinct CDR3 sequences, approximately 17% recorded once. The starting material was PBMCs from blood, obtained more than 4 days after vaccination. Receptors originate from a man aged 50 to 59 who received an inactivated influenza vaccine.

This clonotype was observed a handful of times. The CDR3 DNA reads as TGCAGCGTCTTCCACGGGGAGCTGTTTTTT. Its protein product is CSVFHGELFF. The chain recombines TRBV29-1 with TRBJ2-2; D gene uncertain. The CDR3 sequence is 10 residues long. V was cut by 6 bases and J by 7 bases, with 6 bases left in between. Germline lookup yields CDR1 SQVTM and CDR2 ANQGSEA.

Only a few counts were recorded for this clonotype. The V gene is TRBV12-3 or TRBV12-4, the J gene TRBJ2-1; 9 bases map to TRBD2. V shed 8 bases and J 12 bases; nucleotides not matched to a gene: 17. The length of the CDR3 is 15 residues. CDR3 nucleotides: TGTGCCAGCTCTGCGGGAGGGCCGCTGTTGAGCAGGCAGTTCTTC. Protein: CASSAGGPLLSRQFF.

The chain recombines TRBV7-9 with TRBJ2-1, with TRBD2 matching 11 bases. The CDR3 runs to 16 residues. Losses at the gene ends were 5 bases for V and 3 bases for J; bases not matched to a gene: 6. CDR1 SEHNR and CDR2 FQNEAQ come from the germline V gene (reference sequence). The CDR3 DNA sequence: TGTGCCAGCAGCGCCTCAACTAGCGGGGGCTACAATGAGCAGTTCTTC. Protein: CASSASTSGGYNEQFF.

This clonotype was seen many times. The chain joins TRBV7-2 to TRBJ1-5; a weak D match, TRBD1 (5 bases). The germline V and J ends were trimmed by 1 base and 5 bases, with 15 bases remaining between them. CDR1 is SGHTA, CDR2 FQGNSA, per germline. This CDR3 is 16 amino acids long. The CDR3 DNA reads TGTGCCAGCAGCTTAGGTTTGGCAGGGTCTCATCAGCCCCAGCATTTT. This translates into CASSLGLAGSHQPQHF.

This CDR3 is CASSSRRLAGETQYF. DNA of the CDR3: TGTGCCAGCAGTTCCAGAAGACTAGCCGGGGAGACCCAGTACTTC. The chain is built from TRBV28 and TRBJ2-5, with 7 positions matching TRBD2. This CDR3 is 15 amino acids long. Losses at the gene ends were 4 bases for V and 5 bases for J; bases not matched to a gene: 10. From germline, CDR1 is MDHEN and CDR2 SYDVKM. Variable domain in full (rest from reference TRBV28 and TRBJ2-5): DVKVTQSSRYLVKRTGEKVFLECVQDMDHENMFWYRQDPGLGLRLIYFSYDVKMKEKGDIPEGYSVSREKKERFSLILESASTNQTSMYLCASSSRRLAGETQYFGPGTRLLVL.

There are a few counts of this clonotype. This chain links TRBV20-1 with TRBJ2-7; TRBD2 matches at 10 bases. The CDR3 spans 15 residues. Germline V gene lookup returns CDR1 DFQATT and CDR2 SNEGSKA (reference sequence). With V trimmed by 2 bases and J by 2 bases, 6 bases remained unmatched. The CDR3 sequence: CSARIHGTSAYEQYF. As DNA, the CDR3 is TGCAGTGCTAGAATCCATGGGACTAGCGCCTACGAGCAGTACTTC.

At least ten counts were recorded for this clonotype. V is TRBV15 and J is TRBJ2-3; D possibly corresponds to TRBD2 (5 bases). The CDR3 consists of 19 residues. Trimming cost V 0 bases and J 0 bases, with 19 bases left between them. Germline CDR1 and CDR2: LNHNV and YYDKDF (reference sequence). CDR3 sequence reads: CATSRDRFGGFPSTDTQYF. The CDR3 DNA reads as TGTGCCACCAGCAGAGATCGGTTCGGAGGCTTTCCTAGCACAGATACGCAGTATTTT.

Only a few counts were recorded for this clonotype. The chain is built from TRBV20-1 and TRBJ2-1; TRBD2 matches 14 bases. This CDR3 has 16 amino acids. V shed 5 bases, J shed 8 bases, and the junction held 11 bases outside the gene matches. From germline, CDR1 is DFQATT and CDR2 SNEGSKA (reference sequence). CDR3 sequence: CSAYLWTSGGTHEQFF. The CDR3 DNA reads TGCAGTGCTTACCTCTGGACTAGCGGGGGGACCCATGAGCAGTTCTTC.

This clonotype was counted a few times. V is TRBV20-1 and J is TRBJ2-7, with 10 bases that match TRBD2. The CDR3 has 14 residues. CDR1 is DFQATT, CDR2 SNEGSKA, per germline (reference sequence). V gave up 5 bases and J gave up 2 bases; unmatched junction bases: 6. CDR3 residues: CSAGTSEFPYEQYF. CDR3 nucleotides: TGCAGTGCTGGGACTAGCGAGTTCCCCTACGAGCAGTACTTC.

In this sample, this clonotype turned up a few times. CDR3: CSARAYRERNTEAFF. The CDR3 bases are TGCAGTGCTAGAGCCTACAGGGAAAGGAACACTGAAGCTTTCTTT. The chain combines TRBV20-1 with TRBJ1-1; TRBD1 might be the D (6 bases). V lost 1 base and J 1 base, leaving 13 bases between the germline ends. The CDR3 runs to 15 residues. Germline V gene sequence: CDR1 DFQATT, CDR2 SNEGSKA (reference sequence).

As to this clonotype: A much larger clone sits a single nucleotide away, making a read error possible. The gene calls are TRBV7-8 and TRBJ2-7, with 7 bases lining up with TRBD1. The end of the DNA is better explained by TRBJ2-1, so the J call may be wrong. This CDR3 region has 15 residues. Germline values: CDR1 SGHVS, CDR2 FQNEAQ. The CDR3 DNA follows: TGTGCCAGCAGCGAGATGGCACAGGGGTCGTACGAGCAGTTCTTC. It yields the protein CASSEMAQGSYEQFF.

The table lists this clonotype with a few counts. This rearrangement joins TRBV28 to TRBJ2-5, with 9 bases identical to TRBD1. V lost 3 bases, J lost 3 bases, and 14 bases stayed unmatched. The CDR3 contains 18 residues. Looked up from germline, CDR1 is MDHEN and CDR2 is SYDVKM. In DNA, the CDR3 is TGTGCCAGCAGTTTTCATCTCCAGACCGGGACAGGGAAAGAGACCCAGTACTTC. Protein: CASSFHLQTGTGKETQYF.

The CDR3 region is CASSSSTPTFKYEQYF. CDR3 coding DNA: TGTGCCAGCAGTTCATCTACCCCTACCTTCAAGTACGAGCAGTACTTC. The gene calls are TRBV6-5 and TRBJ2-7; D remains unclear. V dropped 4 bases and J dropped 4 bases, with 20 bases sitting between them. The germline V gene has CDR1 MNHEY and CDR2 SVGAGI. This CDR3 comprises 16 residues.

This clonotype came up a few times. V usage is TRBV4-3 and J usage is TRBJ2-1, with a tentative D call TRBD1 (6 bases). Trimming shortened V by 0 bases and J by 7 bases, and 19 bases separated the two germline ends. The germline V gene has CDR1 LGHNA and CDR2 YSLEER. The CDR3 spans 17 residues. The CDR3 here is CASSQEPGPQGRNEQFF. The CDR3 DNA sequence: TGCGCCAGCAGCCAAGAACCCGGGCCCCAGGGGCGGAATGAGCAGTTCTTC.

In its sample, this clonotype was seen many times. The V call is TRBV5-1, the J call TRBJ1-5; D is unclear. This CDR3 region has 16 residues. Per germline, CDR1 SGHRS and CDR2 YFSETQ. Trimming cost V 6 bases and J 2 bases, with 18 bases left between them. CDR3 in DNA: TGCGCCAGCAACGACACCCCGGGGAATTGCAATCAGCCCCAGCATTTT. It codes for CASNDTPGNCNQPQHF.

This rearrangement joins TRBV7-3 to TRBJ2-7; unclear D gene. The germline CDR1 and CDR2 sequences are SGHTA and FQGTGA. The CDR3 sequence is 13 residues long. The V and J ends lost 0 bases and 3 bases respectively, with 6 bases between them. The CDR3, as DNA: TGTGCCAGCAGCTTAACGACCCTCTACGAGCAGTACTTC. Residues: CASSLTTLYEQYF.

The genes are TRBV20-1 and TRBJ2-1; 11 nucleotides align to TRBD2. Germline CDR1 DFQATT, CDR2 SNEGSKA (reference sequence). The CDR3 is 14 amino acids. The V gene end was trimmed by 6 bases and the J gene end by 4 bases; junction bases not matched to a gene: 5. DNA of the CDR3: TGCAGTGCCCCTGGGACTAGCGGATACAATGAGCAGTTCTTC. Translating gives CSAPGTSGYNEQFF.

This clonotype was counted a few times. The genes are TRBV10-1 and TRBJ2-7, with a weak D call TRBD1 (5 bases). Germline values: CDR1 WNHNN, CDR2 SYGVQD (reference sequence). Trimming left V 2 bases short and J 1 base short, with 12 bases between. The CDR3 spans 15 residues. The CDR3: CASSEQGYGSYEQYF. Here the CDR3 DNA reads TGCGCCAGCAGTGAGCAGGGTTATGGATCCTACGAGCAGTACTTC.

In this sample, this clonotype turned up a few times. The rearrangement uses TRBV3-1 and TRBJ1-3, with 8 positions matching TRBD1. Per the germline V gene, CDR1 is LGHDT and CDR2 is YNNKEL (reference sequence). The junction had 2 bases not matched to a gene; V was cut back by 6 bases and J by 1 base. There are 14 residues in the CDR3. The CDR3 protein is CASRYRGSGNTIYF. The CDR3 DNA follows: TGTGCCAGCAGATACAGGGGGTCTGGAAACACCATATATTTT.